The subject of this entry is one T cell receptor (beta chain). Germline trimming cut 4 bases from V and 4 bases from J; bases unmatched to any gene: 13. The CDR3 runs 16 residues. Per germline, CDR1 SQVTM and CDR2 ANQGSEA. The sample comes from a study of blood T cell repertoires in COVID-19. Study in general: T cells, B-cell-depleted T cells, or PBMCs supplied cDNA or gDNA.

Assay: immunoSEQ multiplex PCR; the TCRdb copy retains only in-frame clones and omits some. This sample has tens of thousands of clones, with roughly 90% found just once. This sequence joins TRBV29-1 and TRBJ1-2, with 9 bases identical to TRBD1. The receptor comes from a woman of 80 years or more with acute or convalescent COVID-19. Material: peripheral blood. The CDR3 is CSVAGTPGQGPYGYTF. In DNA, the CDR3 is TGCAGCGTTGCGGGGACACCGGGACAGGGACCCTATGGCTACACCTTC.